This TCR beta chain was captured in a study of tumor T cells in aggressive B-cell lymphoma. The assay was immunoSEQ multiplex PCR, and TCRdb's table has in-frame clones only and misses some. The table shows over a thousand clones, with about 92% occurring only once. This CDR3 is 16 amino acids long. The V and J ends lost 3 bases and 5 bases, in that order; junction bases with no gene match: 9. From germline, CDR1 is MNHNS and CDR2 SASEGT. Material: tumor tissue. This chain connects TRBV6-1 to TRBJ2-7; 11 bases map to TRBD1. The sequence derives from an adult with diffuse large B cell lymphoma. CDR3 nucleotides: TGTGCCAGCAGTGATATAGGGGGACAGGGGGTCCACGAGCAGTACTTC. Its translation is CASSDIGGQGVHEQYF.